This TCR beta chain was recorded in a study of CD8 T cells in ankylosing spondylitis (dated by TCRdb to the late 2010s). The study in broad terms: T cell receptor beta repertoires were profiled in healthy donors and ankylosing spondylitis patients so that disease-linked TCR variants could be found. The full study cohort was made up of 25 to 30 ankylosing spondylitis patients and roughly 98 healthy donors. Samples of peripheral blood were taken, and for ankylosing spondylitis patients, synovial fluid was collected as well. The research as a whole found: A TCR beta motif made up of under ten highly homologous amino acid variants appeared to be characteristic of blood from ankylosing spondylitis patients. The disease-linked clones showed a CD8+ phenotype and occurred at relatively low frequencies in peripheral blood. Significant enrichment of the disease-linked clones was reported in matched synovial fluid samples from ankylosing spondylitis patients. Some motif variants were previously reported in synovial fluid and blood of reactive arthritis patients, suggesting common disease-initiation mechanisms.

TCRdb lists the instrument as Illumina HiSeq 2500. TCR beta libraries were prepared by quantitative 5'-RACE with molecular barcodes. For the original study's pipeline: A new computational method based on a probabilistic model of VDJ rearrangement was used to identify disease-linked TCR variants. TCRdb reprocessed the public reads (quality trimming at Q25 with fastp, clone calling with MiXCR) and kept in-frame beta chains. Every distinct CDR3 protein forms one entry, paired with its most common genes and DNA. The V and J calls come from TCRdb's annotation, not from the publication. Present in this sample are about 420,000 distinct CDR3 sequences, around 22% of which were seen just once. Approximately 16% of the sample belongs to the ten largest clones. Points on this clonotype: This clone's antigen is unknown. The input lacks base qualities; no much larger clone sits a single base away.

V is pruned by 5 bases and J by 6 bases, leaving 10 bases of the junction without a gene match. There are 15 amino acids in the CDR3, from cysteine to phenylalanine inclusive. CDR3 DNA only is kept here, 45 bases in frame from base 1. Sequences LNHDA (CDR1) and SQIVND (CDR2) are obtained from the germline V gene (reference sequence). Sequenced sample: blood, either unsorted or a sorted T cell fraction (not recorded which). Rearrangement joined TRBV19 to TRBJ1-5; TRBD1 agrees with 7 junctional bases. This receptor was identified in a male donor with ankylosing spondylitis. The DNA reads TGTGCCAGTAGTCTACGAGGACAGGCGGGTCAGCCCCAGCATTTT. Its translation is CASSLRGQAGQPQHF.